This T cell receptor beta chain emerged from a study of Ad26.COV2.S vaccination and SARS-CoV-2 variants. The sample's treatment: around 19 received Ad26.COV2.S at low or high dose, single or two shots; about 5 received placebo; per-sample allocation not given. All samples were drawn on day 63, counting from the first vaccine or placebo injection. Assay used: immunoSEQ multiplex PCR; TCRdb lists only in-frame clones, some missing. The sample holds about 320,000 clones, around four fifths seen once. This CDR3 is 12 amino acids long. V lost 3 bases and J lost 6, with 9 bases in between. Germline loops: CDR1 LNHDA, CDR2 SQIVND (reference sequence).

The sequencing here drew on peripheral blood, taken in a trial of Ad26.COV2.S vaccine versus placebo. V gene TRBV19 combines with J gene TRBJ2-7, with D perhaps TRBD1 (5 bases). The sequence was collected from a person aged 18 to 59 who received the Ad26.COV2.S COVID-19 vaccine or a placebo. DNA of the CDR3: TGTGCCAGTAGTATGACGACAGTCGAGCAGTACTTC. It codes for CASSMTTVEQYF.